The clone carrying this TCR beta chain was recorded many times. The data were obtained in a study of T cells in Graves' hyperthyroidism and ophthalmopathy. About the study: Staff took peripheral blood when the initial diagnosis was made, before any treatment began.

RNA transcripts gave rise to amplified TCR beta CDR3 regions. In the first-round RT-PCR of the TCR CDR3, the HTBI primer set was used. TCRdb recomputed calls from the multiplex PCR reads with MiXCR, one row per CDR3 protein. This table holds more than 350,000 distinct CDR3 sequences, 15% to 20% found once. CDR1 is MNHEY, CDR2 SMNVEV, per germline (reference sequence). The CDR3 is 15 residues long. The germline V and J ends were trimmed by 5 bases and 3 bases, with 16 bases remaining between them. Sequenced input: blood. The J gene is TRBJ2-5, the V gene TRBV27, with a weak D call TRBD1 (6 bases). The TCR was taken from a woman aged 30 to 39 with Graves' hyperthyroidism that later progressed to Graves' ophthalmopathy. The CDR3 loop is CASSLTGTPKETQYF. The CDR3 DNA reads as TGTGCCAGCAGTCTAACCGGGACACCAAAAGAGACCCAGTACTTC.